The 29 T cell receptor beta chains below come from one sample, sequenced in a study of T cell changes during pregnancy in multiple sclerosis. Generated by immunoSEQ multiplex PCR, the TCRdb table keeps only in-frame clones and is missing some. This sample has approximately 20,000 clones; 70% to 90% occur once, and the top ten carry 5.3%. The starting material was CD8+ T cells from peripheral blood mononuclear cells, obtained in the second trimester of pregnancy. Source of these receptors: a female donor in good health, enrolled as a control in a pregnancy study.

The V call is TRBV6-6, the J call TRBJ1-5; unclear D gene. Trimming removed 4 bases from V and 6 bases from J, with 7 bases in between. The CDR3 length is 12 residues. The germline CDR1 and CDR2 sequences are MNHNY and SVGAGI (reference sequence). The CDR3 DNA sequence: TGTGCCAGCAGTTTCGCGGGTCAGCCCCAGCATTTT. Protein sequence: CASSFAGQPQHF.

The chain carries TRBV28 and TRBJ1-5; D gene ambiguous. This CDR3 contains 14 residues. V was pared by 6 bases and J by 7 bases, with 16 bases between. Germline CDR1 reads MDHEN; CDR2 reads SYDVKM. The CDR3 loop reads CASSWNGLGQPQHF. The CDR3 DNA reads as TGTGCCAGCAGCTGGAATGGATTGGGCCAGCCCCAGCATTTT.

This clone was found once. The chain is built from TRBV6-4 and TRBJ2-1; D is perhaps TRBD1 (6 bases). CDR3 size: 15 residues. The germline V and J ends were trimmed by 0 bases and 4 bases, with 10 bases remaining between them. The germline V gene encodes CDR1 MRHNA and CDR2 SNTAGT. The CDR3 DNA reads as TGTGCCAGCAGTGACTCGACAGGTTCTTACAATGAGCAGTTCTTC. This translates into CASSDSTGSYNEQFF.

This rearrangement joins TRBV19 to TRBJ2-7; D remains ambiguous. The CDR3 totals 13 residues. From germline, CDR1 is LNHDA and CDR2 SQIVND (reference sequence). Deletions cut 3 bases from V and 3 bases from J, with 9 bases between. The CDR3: CASSMTILYEQYF. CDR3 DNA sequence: TGTGCCAGTAGTATGACAATTCTCTACGAGCAGTACTTC.

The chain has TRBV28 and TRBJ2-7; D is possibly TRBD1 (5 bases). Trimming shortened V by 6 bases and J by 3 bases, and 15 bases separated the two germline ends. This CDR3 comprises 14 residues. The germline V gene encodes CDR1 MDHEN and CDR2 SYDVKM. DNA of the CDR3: TGTGCCAGCAGCCCTCTTTCAGGGATCTACGAGCAGTACTTC. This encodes CASSPLSGIYEQYF.

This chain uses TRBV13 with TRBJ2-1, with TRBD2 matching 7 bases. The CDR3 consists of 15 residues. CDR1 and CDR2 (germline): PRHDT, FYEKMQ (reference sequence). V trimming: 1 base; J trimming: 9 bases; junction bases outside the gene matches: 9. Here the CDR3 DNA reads TGTGCCAGCAGCTTAGAGGGAGGGCCCCTCCCTGAGCAGTTCTTC. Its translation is CASSLEGGPLPEQFF.

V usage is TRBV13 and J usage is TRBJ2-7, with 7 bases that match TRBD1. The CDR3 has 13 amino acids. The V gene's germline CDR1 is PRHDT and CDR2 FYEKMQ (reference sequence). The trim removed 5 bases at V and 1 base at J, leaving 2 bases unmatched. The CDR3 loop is CASSEGQSYEQYF. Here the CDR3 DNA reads TGTGCCAGCAGCGAGGGACAGTCCTACGAGCAGTACTTC.

CDR3 nucleotide sequence: TGTGCCAGCGAACGAGGAACTAGCGGTATCACCGGGGAGCTGTTTTTT. Amino acids: CASERGTSGITGELFF. The gene calls are TRBV9 and TRBJ2-2; 8 bases match TRBD2. This CDR3 spans 16 amino acids. CDR1 and CDR2 (germline): SGDLS, YYNGEE. V was pared by 7 bases and J by 4 bases, with 12 bases of the junction left unmatched.

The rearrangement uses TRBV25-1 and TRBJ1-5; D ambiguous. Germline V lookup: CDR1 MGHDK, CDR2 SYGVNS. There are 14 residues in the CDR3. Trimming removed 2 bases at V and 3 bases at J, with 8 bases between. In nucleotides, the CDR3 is TGTGCCAGCAGTGAAGGAGGGATCAATCAGCCCCAGCATTTT. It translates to CASSEGGINQPQHF. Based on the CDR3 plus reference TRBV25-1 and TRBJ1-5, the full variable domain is EADIYQTPRYLVIGTGKKITLECSQTMGHDKMYWYQQDPGMELHLIHYSYGVNSTEKGDLSSESTVSRIRTEHFPLTLESARPSHTSQYLCASSEGGINQPQHFGDGTRLSIL.

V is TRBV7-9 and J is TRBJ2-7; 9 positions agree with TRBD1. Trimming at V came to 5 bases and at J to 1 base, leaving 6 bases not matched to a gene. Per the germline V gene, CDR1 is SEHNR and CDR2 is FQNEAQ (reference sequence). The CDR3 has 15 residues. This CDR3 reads CASSPGQGISYEQYF. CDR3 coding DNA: TGTGCCAGCAGCCCAGGACAGGGGATTTCCTACGAGCAGTACTTC.

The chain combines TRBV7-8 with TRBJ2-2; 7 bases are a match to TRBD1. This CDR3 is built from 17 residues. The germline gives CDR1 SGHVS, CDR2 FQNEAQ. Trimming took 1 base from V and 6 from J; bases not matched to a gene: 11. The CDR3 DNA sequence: TGTGCCAGCAGCTTAGGACAGGGATTTGGGTCGGCCGGGGAGCTGTTTTTT. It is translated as CASSLGQGFGSAGELFF.

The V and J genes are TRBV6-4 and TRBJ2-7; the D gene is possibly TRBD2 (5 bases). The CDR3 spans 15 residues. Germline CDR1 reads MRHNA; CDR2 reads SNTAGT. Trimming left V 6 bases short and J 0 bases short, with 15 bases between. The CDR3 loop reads CASSEEPTSSYEQYF. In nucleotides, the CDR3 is TGTGCCAGCAGCGAGGAACCAACTAGCTCCTACGAGCAGTACTTC.

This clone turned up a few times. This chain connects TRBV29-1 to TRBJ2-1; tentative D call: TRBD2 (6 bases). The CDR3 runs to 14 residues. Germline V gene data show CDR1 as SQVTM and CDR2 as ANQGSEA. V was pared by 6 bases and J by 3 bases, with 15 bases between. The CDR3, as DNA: TGCAGCGTCCCGGGTAGCGGAGACTACAATGAGCAGTTCTTC. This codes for CSVPGSGDYNEQFF.

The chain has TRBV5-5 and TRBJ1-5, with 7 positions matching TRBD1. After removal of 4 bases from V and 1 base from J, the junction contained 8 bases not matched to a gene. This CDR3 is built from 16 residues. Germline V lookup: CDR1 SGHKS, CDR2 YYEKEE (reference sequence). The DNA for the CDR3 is TGTGCCAGCAGCCCGACAGGGAGAGGGAGCAATCAGCCCCAGCATTTT. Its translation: CASSPTGRGSNQPQHF. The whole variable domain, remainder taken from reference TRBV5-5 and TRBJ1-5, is DAGVTQSPTHLIKTRGQQVTLRCSPISGHKSVSWYQQVLGQGPQFIFQYYEKEERGRGNFPDRFSARQFPNYSSELNVNALLLGDSALYLCASSPTGRGSNQPQHFGDGTRLSIL.

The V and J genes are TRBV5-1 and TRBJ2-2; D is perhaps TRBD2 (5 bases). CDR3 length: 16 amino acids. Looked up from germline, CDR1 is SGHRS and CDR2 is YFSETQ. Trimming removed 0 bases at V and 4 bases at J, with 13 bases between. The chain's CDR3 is CASSLGSSRGTGELFF. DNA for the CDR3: TGCGCCAGCAGCTTGGGATCCTCCCGGGGCACCGGGGAGCTGTTTTTT.

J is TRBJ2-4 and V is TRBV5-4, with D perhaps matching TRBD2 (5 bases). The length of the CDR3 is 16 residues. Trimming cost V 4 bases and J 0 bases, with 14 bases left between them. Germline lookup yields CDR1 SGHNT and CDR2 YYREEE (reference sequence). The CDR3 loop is CASSTDEGGAKNIQYF. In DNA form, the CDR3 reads TGTGCCAGCAGCACCGACGAGGGCGGAGCCAAAAACATTCAGTACTTC.

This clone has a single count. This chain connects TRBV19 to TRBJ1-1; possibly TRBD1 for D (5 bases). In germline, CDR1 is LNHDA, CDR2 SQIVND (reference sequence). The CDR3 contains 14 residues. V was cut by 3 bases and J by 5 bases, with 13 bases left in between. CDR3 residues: CASSMTPEGTEAFF. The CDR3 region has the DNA TGTGCCAGTAGTATGACCCCGGAGGGGACTGAAGCTTTCTTT.

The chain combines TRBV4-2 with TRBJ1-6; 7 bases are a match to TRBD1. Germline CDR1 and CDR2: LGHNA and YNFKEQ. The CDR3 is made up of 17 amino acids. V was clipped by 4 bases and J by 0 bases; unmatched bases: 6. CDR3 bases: TGTGCCAGCAGCCGGGACAGAGAACACTCCTATAATTCACCCCTCCACTTT. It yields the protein CASSRDREHSYNSPLHF.

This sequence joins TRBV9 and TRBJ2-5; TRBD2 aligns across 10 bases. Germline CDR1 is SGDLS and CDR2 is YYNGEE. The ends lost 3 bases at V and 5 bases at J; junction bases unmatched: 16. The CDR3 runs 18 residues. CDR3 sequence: CASSEPPWERGGGETQYF. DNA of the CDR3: TGTGCCAGCAGCGAGCCCCCTTGGGAGCGGGGGGGCGGCGAGACCCAGTACTTC.

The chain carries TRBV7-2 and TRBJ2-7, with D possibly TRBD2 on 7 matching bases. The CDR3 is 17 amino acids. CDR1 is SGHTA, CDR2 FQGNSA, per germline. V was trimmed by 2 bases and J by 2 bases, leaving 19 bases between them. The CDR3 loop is CASSLYRGASGTYEQYF. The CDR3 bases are TGTGCCAGCAGCTTATATCGGGGGGCTAGCGGAACCTACGAGCAGTACTTC.

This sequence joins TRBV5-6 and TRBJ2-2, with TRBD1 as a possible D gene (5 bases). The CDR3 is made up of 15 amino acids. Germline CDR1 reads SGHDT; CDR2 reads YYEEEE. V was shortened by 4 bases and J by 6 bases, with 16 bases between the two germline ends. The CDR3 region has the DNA TGTGCCAGCAGCCTGGACACCCACGTCGCCGGGGAGCTGTTTTTT. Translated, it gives CASSLDTHVAGELFF. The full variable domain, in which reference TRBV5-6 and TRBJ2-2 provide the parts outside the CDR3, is DAGVTQSPTHLIKTRGQQVTLRCSPKSGHDTVSWYQQALGQGPQFIFQYYEEEERQRGNFPDRFSGHQFPNYSSELNVNALLLGDSALYLCASSLDTHVAGELFFGEGSRLTVL.

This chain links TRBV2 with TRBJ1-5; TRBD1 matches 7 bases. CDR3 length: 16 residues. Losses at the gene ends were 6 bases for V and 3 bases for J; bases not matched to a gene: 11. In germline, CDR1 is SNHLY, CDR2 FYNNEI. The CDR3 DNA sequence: TGTGCCAGCAGCCCCGGGACAGTGGTCAACAATCAGCCCCAGCATTTT. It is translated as CASSPGTVVNNQPQHF.

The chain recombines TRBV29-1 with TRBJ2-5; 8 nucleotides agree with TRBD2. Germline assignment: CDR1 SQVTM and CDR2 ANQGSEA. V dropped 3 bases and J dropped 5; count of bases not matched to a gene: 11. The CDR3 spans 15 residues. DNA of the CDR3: TGCAGCGTTGAGGAGAGCGGGGGTGGTTGGGAGACCCAGTACTTC. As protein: CSVEESGGGWETQYF.

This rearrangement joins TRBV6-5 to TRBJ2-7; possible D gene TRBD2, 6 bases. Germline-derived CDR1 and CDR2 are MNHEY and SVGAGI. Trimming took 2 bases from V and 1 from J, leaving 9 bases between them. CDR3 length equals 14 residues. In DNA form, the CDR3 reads TGTGCCAGCAGTTACGTCGGGGGATCCTACGAGCAGTACTTC. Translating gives CASSYVGGSYEQYF.

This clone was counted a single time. The CDR3 DNA follows: TGTGCCAGCAGCTTAGTTCAGGGGGCTGGCTATGGCTACACCTTC. This encodes CASSLVQGAGYGYTF. The J gene is TRBJ1-2, the V gene TRBV7-9; 8 bases align to TRBD1. V was clipped by 1 base and J by 4 bases; unmatched bases: 5. Germline CDR1 reads SEHNR; CDR2 reads FQNEAQ (reference sequence). This CDR3 contains 15 residues.

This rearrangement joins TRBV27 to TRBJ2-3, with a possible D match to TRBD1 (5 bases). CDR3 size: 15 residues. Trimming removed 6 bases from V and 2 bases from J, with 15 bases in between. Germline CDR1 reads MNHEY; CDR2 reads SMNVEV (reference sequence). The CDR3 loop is CASSDQGWDTDTQYF. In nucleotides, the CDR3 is TGTGCCAGCAGCGACCAGGGATGGGACACAGATACGCAGTATTTT.

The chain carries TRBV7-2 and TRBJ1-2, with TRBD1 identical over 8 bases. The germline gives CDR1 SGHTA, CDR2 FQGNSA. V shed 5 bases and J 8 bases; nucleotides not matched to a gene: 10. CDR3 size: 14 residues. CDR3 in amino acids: CASSEIQGGSGYTF. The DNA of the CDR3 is TGTGCCAGCAGCGAAATACAGGGGGGCTCCGGCTACACCTTC.

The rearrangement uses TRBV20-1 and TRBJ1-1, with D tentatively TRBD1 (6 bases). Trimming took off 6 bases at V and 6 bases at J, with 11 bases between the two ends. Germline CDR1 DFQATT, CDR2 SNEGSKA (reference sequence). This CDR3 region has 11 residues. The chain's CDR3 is CSAPGAPEAFF. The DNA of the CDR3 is TGCAGTGCCCCAGGGGCGCCTGAAGCTTTCTTT.

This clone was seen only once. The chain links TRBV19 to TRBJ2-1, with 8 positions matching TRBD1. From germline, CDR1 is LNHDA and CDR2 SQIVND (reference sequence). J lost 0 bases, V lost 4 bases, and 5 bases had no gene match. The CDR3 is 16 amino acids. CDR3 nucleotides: TGTGCCAGTAGTACCTGGACAGGGAGCTCCTACAATGAGCAGTTCTTC. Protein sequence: CASSTWTGSSYNEQFF.